The entry that follows covers one TCR beta chain sequence. These data belong to a study of cytomegalovirus exposure and HLA in healthy donors. V was shortened by 5 bases and J by 5 bases, with 16 bases between the two germline ends. The CDR3 extends over 14 amino acids. Germline loops: CDR1 LGHNT, CDR2 FRNRAP. Use of 60 Vbeta and 13 Jbeta primers characterized the PCR. Here immunoSEQ multiplex PCR was the method, and the copy in TCRdb shows in-frame clones only, minus some. The sample has approximately 110,000 clones, more than 75% seen once; the top ten hold around 3.6%. Source material: PBMCs. This chain joins TRBV12-5 and TRBJ2-7; D perhaps matches TRBD1 (5 bases). The source is a man aged 35 to 55 in good health and CMV-seronegative. The CDR3 DNA reads as TGTGCTAGTGGTGGGGCCATTAGTGTCCACGAGCAGTACTTC. As protein: CASGGAISVHEQYF.